This T cell receptor beta chain was sequenced in a study of tumor-infiltrating lymphocytes in primary liver carcinoma. Study as a whole: Between 4.2 and 10 cm across, the tumors were all of stage T1-T3 N0M0. Study results and limitations: The samples were not sorted (they were bulk), so CD4+ and CD8+ repertoires were not compared.

Comment on this clonotype: What it binds is unknown. An end of the junction differs from the germline gene, which may be a read error.

The study extracted blood RNA from unsorted whole blood and also extracted germline DNA. Patients were chronically HBV-infected and treatment-naive. Making TCR beta cDNA involved around 500 ng total RNA and a constant-region primer. Slightly modified ARM-PCR served as the procedure for the TCR beta libraries. These libraries came from three rounds of nested multiplex PCR. Primers for the first two PCR rounds were TRBV1-TRBV30 forward primers and a C-beta reverse primer (about 11 cycles per round). One entry per CDR3 protein results from TCRdb running MiXCR on the multiplex PCR reads. The sample consists of about 320,000 distinct CDR3 sequences, around three fifths of them appearing once. This CDR3 region has 14 residues. The germline V gene has CDR1 SGHAT and CDR2 FQNNGV.

Sequencing was done on a sample of peripheral blood. The genes are TRBV11-2 and TRBJ1-5, with TRBD1 matching 8 bases. The source is a woman aged 30 to 39 with primary liver carcinoma and hepatitis B virus infection. Written as DNA, the CDR3 is TGTGTCAGCAGTCGGACAGGGATGGGGCAACCCCAGCATTTT. This sequence encodes CVSSRTGMGQPQHF.